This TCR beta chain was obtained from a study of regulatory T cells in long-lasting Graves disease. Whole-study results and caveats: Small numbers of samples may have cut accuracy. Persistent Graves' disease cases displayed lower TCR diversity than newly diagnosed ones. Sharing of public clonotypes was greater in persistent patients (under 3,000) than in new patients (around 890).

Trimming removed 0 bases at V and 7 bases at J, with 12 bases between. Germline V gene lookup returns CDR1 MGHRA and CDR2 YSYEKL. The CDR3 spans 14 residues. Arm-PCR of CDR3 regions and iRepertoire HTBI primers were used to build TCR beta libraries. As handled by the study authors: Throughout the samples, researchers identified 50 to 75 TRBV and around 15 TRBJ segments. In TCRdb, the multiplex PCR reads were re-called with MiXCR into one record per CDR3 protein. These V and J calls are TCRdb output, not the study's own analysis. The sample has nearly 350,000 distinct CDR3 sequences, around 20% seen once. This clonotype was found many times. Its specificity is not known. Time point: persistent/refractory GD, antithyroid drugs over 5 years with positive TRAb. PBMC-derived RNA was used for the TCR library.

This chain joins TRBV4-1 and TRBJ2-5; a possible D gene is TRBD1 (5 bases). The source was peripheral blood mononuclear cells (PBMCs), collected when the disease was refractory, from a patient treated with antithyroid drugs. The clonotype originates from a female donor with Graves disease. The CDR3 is CASSQEGRAMTQYF. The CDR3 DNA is TGCGCCAGCAGCCAAGAAGGCAGGGCAATGACCCAGTACTTC.